This T cell receptor (beta chain) was documented in a study of cytomegalovirus exposure and HLA in healthy donors. Study-wide points: Relative to the roughly 690-donor mean, N-insertions were reportedly fewer in an Asian-associated ancestry cluster in a later analysis. Sequencing likely caused a cluster of highly shared sequence variants. CMV serostatus was the only immune exposure information that was available.

The PCR used 60 Vbeta and 13 Jbeta primers. The assay was immunoSEQ multiplex PCR, and TCRdb's table has in-frame clones only and misses some. The sample includes about 120,000 clones, about 60% of them seen just once. Concerning this clone: The antigen is not known.

The sequence derives from a man aged 35 to 55 in good health and CMV-seropositive. Material for sequencing was PBMCs.

CDR3 residues: CASSFLAGTYEQYF. CDR3 nucleotides: TGTGCCAGCAGCTTTCTAGCGGGAACCTACGAGCAGTACTTC. J is TRBJ2-7 and V is TRBV7-2; the match to TRBD2 covers 9 bases. Trimming took 3 bases from V and 2 from J; bases not matched to a gene: 2. CDR1 is SGHTA, CDR2 FQGNSA, per germline. The CDR3 runs 14 residues.